This is a list of T cell receptor beta chains from one sample in a study of OX40 agonist ivuxolimab in advanced cancers. TCRdb's table, derived via immunoSEQ multiplex PCR, lists solely in-frame clones and lacks some. The table lists 91,000 or so clones, 85% to 90% of them singletons. The sample consisted of CD4+ or CD8+ T cells sorted from blood, taken in a trial of the OX40 agonist ivuxolimab. These receptors were collected from an adult with an advanced solid tumor such as melanoma, head and neck, liver or kidney cancer. Each CDR3 is given with its conserved first and last residue. The order of the fields is D gene, V gene, clone size, J gene, CDR3 DNA, CDR3 protein. A D gene is named only where the DNA matches it firmly. The size entry is marked missing in some rows and otherwise reads once, few, many or a size class.

-	TRBV28	-	TRBJ2-3	TGTGCCAGCAGTTTACTGGACCCAGATACGCAGTATTTT	CASSLLDPDTQYF
TRBD1	TRBV29-1	-	TRBJ2-1	TGCAGCGTTGGGGCCCCAGGGGGTATCCCCGGGACCCCATCTGCCCAGTTCTTC	CSVGAPGGIPGTPSAQFF
-	TRBV5-1	-	TRBJ1-1	TGCGCCAGCAGCTTAGAACCGAACACTGAAGCTTTCTTT	CASSLEPNTEAFF
TRBD1	TRBV19	-	TRBJ2-2	TGTGCCAGTAGGGACAGGGCAACGAACACCGGGGAGCTGTTTTTT	CASRDRATNTGELFF
TRBD2	TRBV13	-	TRBJ2-1	TGTGCCAGCAGCCCCACTGGGTGGGCGGGAGTCAGGACCTATGAGCAGTTCTTC	CASSPTGWAGVRTYEQFF
-	TRBV18	medium-sized	TRBJ2-7	TGTGCCAGCTCACTCGGGACCGCGAGGGACGGCGAGCAGTACTTC	CASSLGTARDGEQYF
-	TRBV4-2	-	TRBJ2-1	TGTGCCAGCAGCCCCAAGAAGGACTCCGGATCCTACAATGAGCAGTTCTTC	CASSPKKDSGSYNEQFF
-	TRBV7-8	-	TRBJ2-7	TGTGCCAGCAGCTTAGATCGGCTCTACGAGCAGTACTTC	CASSLDRLYEQYF
-	TRBV30	-	TRBJ2-7	TGTGCCTGGAGTGGGGTAGCGGTAAGGGGAGAGCAGTACTTC	CAWSGVAVRGEQYF
TRBD1	TRBV27	-	TRBJ2-7	TGTGCCAGCAGTTTATCGATGCCGGGACAGGGGTACGAGCAGTACTTC	CASSLSMPGQGYEQYF
-	TRBV18	-	TRBJ2-7	TGTGCCAGCTCACCGCCAGGGCTCTCATACGAGCAGTACTTC	CASSPPGLSYEQYF
-	TRBV29-1	-	TRBJ2-3	TGCAGCGTTGAGGCGGGGTCCCTCACAGATACGCAGTATTTT	CSVEAGSLTDTQYF
TRBD2	TRBV11-2	-	TRBJ2-1	TGTGCCAGCAGCTTAGATCTTAGCGGGACCAAGCAGTTCTTC	CASSLDLSGTKQFF
TRBD2	TRBV27	once	TRBJ2-5	TGTGCCAGCAGTTTTTCTAGCGGGAGAGGTCGAGAGACCCAGTACTTC	CASSFSSGRGRETQYF
-	TRBV23-1	few	TRBJ1-1	TGCGCCAGCAGTCAATCTAGGGGATCCACTGAAGCTTTCTTT	CASSQSRGSTEAFF
-	TRBV6-6	-	TRBJ2-5	TGTGCCAGTGGGGCGGGCCTACCGTCAGAGACCCAGTACTTC	CASGAGLPSETQYF
-	TRBV6-1	-	TRBJ2-1	TGTGCCAGCAACCCAGGGGGGAGGGAATACAATGAGCAGTTCTTC	CASNPGGREYNEQFF
-	TRBV7-2	-	TRBJ2-2	TGTGCCACCCCACCCAGGCGGGACACCGGGGAGCTGTTTTTT	CATPPRRDTGELFF
TRBD1	TRBV5-1	-	TRBJ2-5	TGCGCCAGCAGCCAGGGACAGTCCGGGGAGACCCAGTACTTC	CASSQGQSGETQYF
TRBD2	TRBV11-3	-	TRBJ2-3	TGTGCCAGCAGGACTAGCGGGAGGTCTAGCACAGATACGCAGTATTTT	CASRTSGRSSTDTQYF
TRBD2	TRBV27	-	TRBJ2-1	TGTGCCAGCAGTTTATGGACTAGCGGGGCCTACAATGAGCAGTTCTTC	CASSLWTSGAYNEQFF
TRBD2	TRBV5-1	-	TRBJ2-7	TGCGCCAGCAGCCCTCAGCCAGCGGGAGGTCGCGAGCAGTACTTC	CASSPQPAGGREQYF
-	TRBV7-3	-	TRBJ2-1	TGTGCCAGCAGCTTAACGTCTACCAATGAGCAGTTCTTC	CASSLTSTNEQFF
TRBD1	TRBV5-1	-	TRBJ1-2	TGCGCCAGCAGCTCAACACAGGGGGCAACCCTTAACTATGGCTACACCTTC	CASSSTQGATLNYGYTF
-	TRBV2	-	TRBJ2-7	TGTGCCAGCAGTGTCTCCTACGAGCAGTACTTC	CASSVSYEQYF
-	TRBV5-1	-	TRBJ2-7	TGCGCCAGCAGAAGGACGGATTCCTACGAGCAGTACTTC	CASRRTDSYEQYF
TRBD2	TRBV6-6	once	TRBJ2-7	TGTGCCAGCAGAAGAATACTAGCGGGAGAGAGCGAGCAGTACTTC	CASRRILAGESEQYF
-	TRBV15	-	TRBJ1-3	TGTGCCACCAGCAGAGATCAAACGGGAAACACCATATATTTT	CATSRDQTGNTIYF
TRBD1	TRBV7-7	-	TRBJ2-5	TGTGCTAGCAGCTTAGGGACAGGGGGGATAGAGACCCAGTACTTC	CASSLGTGGIETQYF
-	TRBV5-1	-	TRBJ1-1	TGCGCCAGCAGCTTGAGAGGGGAGAACACTGAAGCTTTCTTT	CASSLRGENTEAFF
TRBD2	TRBV10-1	-	TRBJ2-1	TGCGCCAGCAGTGAGTCCCTAGCGGCCTTTGGAAATGAGCAGTTCTTC	CASSESLAAFGNEQFF
-	TRBV21-1	-	TRBJ2-7	TGTGCCAGCAGAATTAGTAGCCTAGCGGGGTCAAGCTCCTACGAGCAGTACTTC	CASRISSLAGSSSYEQYF
-	TRBV5-6	-	TRBJ2-3	TGTGCCAGCAGCCCACCTAAGACTAGGCACCTTACAGATACGCAGTATTTT	CASSPPKTRHLTDTQYF
-	TRBV7-9	-	TRBJ2-3	TGTGCCAGCAGCTTAGCGTTATTCACAGATACGCAGTATTTT	CASSLALFTDTQYF
-	TRBV5-1	-	TRBJ1-1	TGCGCCAGCAGCTTGGGATTTGGTGGGTACACTGAAGCTTTCTTT	CASSLGFGGYTEAFF
-	TRBV7-9	-	TRBJ1-1	TGTGCCAGCAATGGTGCAGGGACGAACACTGAAGCTTTCTTT	CASNGAGTNTEAFF
TRBD2	TRBV18	-	TRBJ2-5	TGTGCCAGCTCACCAAAACTAGCGGAAGAGACCCAGTACTTC	CASSPKLAEETQYF
TRBD1	TRBV6-1	-	TRBJ2-7	TGTGCCAGCAGTGCGCGTATGGGGACAGGGGGCGTCGAGCAGTACTTC	CASSARMGTGGVEQYF
-	TRBV6-6	-	TRBJ2-7	TGTGCCAGCAACCCGACAGGTTTTTCCTACGAGCAGTACTTC	CASNPTGFSYEQYF
-	TRBV19	-	TRBJ2-1	TGTGCCAGTATAGAGTCCGCCGGTAGTCCTCGTGAGCAGTTCTTC	CASIESAGSPREQFF
-	TRBV5-1	-	TRBJ2-5	TGCGCCAGCAGGTTTGAGGGAGAAGAGACCCAGTACTTC	CASRFEGEETQYF
-	TRBV7-3	once	TRBJ2-3	TGTGCCAGCAGCTTAGGCACAGATACGCAGTATTTT	CASSLGTDTQYF
-	TRBV15	once	TRBJ2-1	TGTGCCACCAGCAGAGCCAATGAGCAGTTCTTC	CATSRANEQFF
TRBD2	TRBV19	-	TRBJ2-5	TGTGCCAGTAGTGAAGGGACTAGGGAGACCCAGTACTTC	CASSEGTRETQYF
TRBD2	TRBV4-1	-	TRBJ2-2	TGCGCCAGCAGCCCACGCCTGACTAGCGGGAGTGGCACCGGGGAGCTGTTTTTT	CASSPRLTSGSGTGELFF
TRBD1	TRBV6-6	-	TRBJ2-3	TGTGCCAGCAGTCTCGGACAGGGCACAGATACGCAGTATTTT	CASSLGQGTDTQYF
-	TRBV28	-	TRBJ2-2	TGTGCCAGCAGGGGGTACCGGGACGGGAACACCGGGGAGCTGTTTTTT	CASRGYRDGNTGELFF
-	TRBV19	-	TRBJ2-1	TGTGCCAGTACCAAGAGACAGGGTGTACTAGGGGGGTCCTACAATGAGCAGTTCTTC	CASTKRQGVLGGSYNEQFF
TRBD2	TRBV27	-	TRBJ2-3	TGTGCCAGCAGTTTAGCGGGAGCGGGAGGTGGTACGCAGTATTTT	CASSLAGAGGGTQYF
TRBD1	TRBV29-1	-	TRBJ1-5	TGCAGCGTGGACCGGGACAGGGGTTTTATCGGGTCCTCTAGCAATCAGCCCCAGCATTTT	CSVDRDRGFIGSSSNQPQHF
-	TRBV18	few	TRBJ1-1	TGTGCCAGCTCACCACCGGGTGGGGGAGGCGCTGAAGCTTTCTTT	CASSPPGGGGAEAFF
-	TRBV4-1	-	TRBJ1-2	TGCGCCAGCAGCCAGGTGGACGGACGATCACACTATGGCTACACCTTC	CASSQVDGRSHYGYTF